The rows below give T cell receptor beta chains drawn from one sample of a study of blood T cell repertoires in COVID-19. TCRdb keeps only in-frame clones here, not all; method: immunoSEQ multiplex PCR. This repertoire shows almost 55,000 clones, around four fifths found once; its top ten account for over 2%. Sequencing input: peripheral blood. The receptors derive from a man aged 50 to 59 with acute or convalescent COVID-19. Both conserved end residues are part of each CDR3. A D gene is named only where the DNA matches it firmly. For some rows the clone size is stated as once, few or many, or as a class when expanded; others skip it.

>TRBD1|TRBV7-8|few|TRBJ2-1
CASSARTGHEQFF
TGTGCCAGCAGCGCCCGGACAGGGCATGAGCAGTTCTTC
>TRBD2|TRBV6-2/TRBV6-3|NA|TRBJ2-3
CASSYSDFAGGPPTDTQYF
TGTGCCAGCAGTTATTCGGATTTTGCGGGGGGGCCCCCCACAGATACGCAGTATTTT
>NA|TRBV10-3|NA|TRBJ1-1
CASNATRYTEAFF
TGTGCCTCGAACGCCACCAGGTACACTGAAGCTTTCTTT
>NA|TRBV2|NA|TRBJ1-3
CASKSGFSGNTIYF
TGTGCCAGCAAGTCAGGCTTCTCTGGAAACACCATATATTTT
>TRBD1|TRBV5-1|NA|TRBJ2-5
CASSSGGVETQYF
TGCGCCAGCAGCTCAGGGGGCGTGGAGACCCAGTACTTC
>NA|TRBV7-2|few|TRBJ2-7
CASSSSPYEQYF
TGTGCCAGCAGCTCTTCTCCTTACGAGCAGTACTTC
>TRBD1|TRBV5-1|once|TRBJ1-5
CASSRGQGDQPQHF
TGCGCCAGCAGCCGGGGACAGGGGGATCAGCCCCAGCATTTT
>NA|TRBV18|NA|TRBJ2-7
CASSPLRTNSYEQYF
TGTGCCAGCTCACCCCTGCGGACTAACTCCTACGAGCAGTACTTC
>NA|TRBV3-1/TRBV3-2|NA|TRBJ2-5
CASQRGLANQQETQYF
TGTGCCAGCCAAAGAGGGCTGGCTAACCAACAAGAGACCCAGTACTTC
>NA|TRBV2|NA|TRBJ2-5
CASSGGTESSQYF
TGTGCCAGCAGCGGCGGGACTGAGTCGTCCCAGTACTTC
>NA|TRBV6-1|NA|TRBJ2-5
CASSEYPGGLGTQYF
TGTGCCAGCAGTGAGTACCCCGGGGGTTTGGGGACCCAGTACTTC
>TRBD2|TRBV6-6|NA|TRBJ2-7
CASSPSGRAYEQYF
TGTGCCAGCAGCCCGAGCGGGAGGGCTTACGAGCAGTACTTC
>TRBD1|TRBV10-1|NA|TRBJ2-7
CASSESGTGVYEQYF
TGCGCCAGCAGTGAGTCGGGGACAGGGGTCTACGAGCAGTACTTC
>TRBD1|TRBV6-5|NA|TRBJ1-3
CASSSPGTGSGNTIYF
TGTGCCAGCAGTTCACCCGGGACAGGCTCTGGAAACACCATATATTTT
>TRBD2|TRBV6-2/TRBV6-3|once|TRBJ2-7
CASSHGLAGGYEQYF
TGTGCCAGCAGCCACGGGCTAGCGGGAGGCTACGAGCAGTACTTC
>NA|TRBV6-5|NA|TRBJ2-1
CASSYSDSSSYNEQFF
TGTGCCAGCAGTTACTCGGACTCGAGCTCCTACAATGAGCAGTTCTTC
>NA|TRBV10-3|NA|TRBJ1-2
CAISEPGTSNYGYTF
TGTGCCATCAGTGAGCCCGGGACATCTAACTATGGCTACACCTTC
>NA|TRBV11-2|NA|TRBJ1-3
CASSTLGGLRGPGNTIYF
TGTGCCAGCAGCACCCTTGGTGGACTCCGAGGCCCTGGAAACACCATATATTTT
>TRBD1|TRBV30|NA|TRBJ1-4
CAWSVRGQGGGEKLFF
TGTGCCTGGAGTGTAAGGGGACAGGGGGGAGGTGAAAAACTGTTTTTT
>TRBD1|TRBV6-2/TRBV6-3|NA|TRBJ1-1
CASSFRQGFMNTEAFF
TGTGCCAGCAGTTTTCGACAGGGGTTCATGAACACTGAAGCTTTCTTT
>TRBD2|TRBV2|NA|TRBJ2-7
CASSEARGVASSYEQYF
TGTGCCAGCAGTGAAGCGCGGGGGGTAGCTAGCTCCTACGAGCAGTACTTC
>NA|TRBV13|NA|TRBJ2-6
CASSLSAGGVSGANVLTF
TGTGCCAGCAGCTTAAGTGCAGGAGGGGTCTCTGGGGCCAACGTCCTGACTTTC
>NA|TRBV12-3/TRBV12-4|NA|TRBJ2-1
CASSLGTVNEQFF
TGTGCCAGCAGTTTAGGGACAGTCAATGAGCAGTTCTTC
>TRBD1|TRBV5-1|NA|TRBJ2-3
CASGQATDTQYF
TGCGCCAGCGGACAGGCCACAGATACGCAGTATTTT
>TRBD1|TRBV5-1|NA|TRBJ1-4
CASSLDRGREKLFF
TGCGCCAGCAGCCTGGACAGGGGGCGTGAAAAACTGTTTTTT